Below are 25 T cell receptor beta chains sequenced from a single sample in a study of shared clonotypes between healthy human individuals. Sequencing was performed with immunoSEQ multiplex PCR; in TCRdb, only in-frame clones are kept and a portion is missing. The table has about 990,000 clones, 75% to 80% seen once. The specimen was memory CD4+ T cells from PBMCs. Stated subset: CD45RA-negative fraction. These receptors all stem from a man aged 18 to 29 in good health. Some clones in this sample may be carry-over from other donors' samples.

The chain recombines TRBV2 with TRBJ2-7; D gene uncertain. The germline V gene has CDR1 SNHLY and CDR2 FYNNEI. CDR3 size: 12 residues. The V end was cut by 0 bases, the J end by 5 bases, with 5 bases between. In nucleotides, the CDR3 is TGTGCCAGCAGTGAAGCGTCCCACGAGCAGTACTTC. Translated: CASSEASHEQYF.

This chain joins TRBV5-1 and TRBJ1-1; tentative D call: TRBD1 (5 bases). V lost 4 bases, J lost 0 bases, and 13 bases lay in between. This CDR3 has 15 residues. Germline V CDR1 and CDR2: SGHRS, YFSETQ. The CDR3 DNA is TGCGCCAGCAGCGACGAGACAGTTTTGAACACTGAAGCTTTCTTT. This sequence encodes CASSDETVLNTEAFF.

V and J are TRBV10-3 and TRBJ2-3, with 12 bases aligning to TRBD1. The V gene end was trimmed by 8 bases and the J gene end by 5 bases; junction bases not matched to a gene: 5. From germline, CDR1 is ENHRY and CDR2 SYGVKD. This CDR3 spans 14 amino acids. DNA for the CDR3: TGTGCCATCGGGACAGGGGGCGCGGAAGATACGCAGTATTTT. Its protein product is CAIGTGGAEDTQYF.

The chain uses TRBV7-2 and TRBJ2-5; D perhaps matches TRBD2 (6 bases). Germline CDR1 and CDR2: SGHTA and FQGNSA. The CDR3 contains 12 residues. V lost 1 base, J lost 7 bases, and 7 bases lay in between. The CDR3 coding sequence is TGTGCCAGCAGCTTAGGGGGAGGGACCCAGTACTTC. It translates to CASSLGGGTQYF.

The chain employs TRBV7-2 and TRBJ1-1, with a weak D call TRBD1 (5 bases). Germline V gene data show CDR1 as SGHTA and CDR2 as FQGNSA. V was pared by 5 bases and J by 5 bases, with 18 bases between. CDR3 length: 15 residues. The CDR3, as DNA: TGTGCCAGCAGCCGTTGGGGGACGGAAGGGACTGAAGCTTTCTTT. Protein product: CASSRWGTEGTEAFF.

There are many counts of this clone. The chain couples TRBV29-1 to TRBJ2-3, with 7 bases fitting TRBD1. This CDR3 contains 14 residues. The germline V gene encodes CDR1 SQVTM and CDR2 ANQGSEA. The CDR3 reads CTVTKGGQGDTQYF. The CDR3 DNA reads TGCACCGTGACTAAAGGGGGCCAAGGAGATACGCAGTATTTT.

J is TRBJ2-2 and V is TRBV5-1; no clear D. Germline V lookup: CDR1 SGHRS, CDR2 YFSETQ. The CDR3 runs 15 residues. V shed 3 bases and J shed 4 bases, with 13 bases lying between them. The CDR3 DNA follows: TGCGCCAGCAGCTGGCTGGATTCGGGCACCGGGGAGCTGTTTTTT. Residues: CASSWLDSGTGELFF.

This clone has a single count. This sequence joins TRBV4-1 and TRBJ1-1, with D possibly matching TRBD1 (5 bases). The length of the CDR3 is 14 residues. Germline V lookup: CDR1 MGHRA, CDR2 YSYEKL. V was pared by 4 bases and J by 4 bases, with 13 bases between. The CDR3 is CASSPGLRGTEAFF. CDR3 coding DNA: TGCGCCAGCAGCCCGGGGCTCCGGGGCACTGAAGCTTTCTTT.

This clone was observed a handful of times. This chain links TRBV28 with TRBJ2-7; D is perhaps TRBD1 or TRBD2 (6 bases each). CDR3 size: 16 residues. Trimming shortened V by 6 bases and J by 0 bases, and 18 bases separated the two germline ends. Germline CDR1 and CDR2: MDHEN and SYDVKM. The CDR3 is CASSLGGLDSSYEQYF. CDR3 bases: TGTGCCAGCAGCCTCGGGGGCTTGGACAGCTCCTACGAGCAGTACTTC.

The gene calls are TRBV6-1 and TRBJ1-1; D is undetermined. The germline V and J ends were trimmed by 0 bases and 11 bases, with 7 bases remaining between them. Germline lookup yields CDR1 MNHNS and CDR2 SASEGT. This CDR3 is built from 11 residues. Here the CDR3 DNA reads TGTGCCAGCAGTGAAGCGCGGTGGGCTTTCTTT. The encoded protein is CASSEARWAFF.

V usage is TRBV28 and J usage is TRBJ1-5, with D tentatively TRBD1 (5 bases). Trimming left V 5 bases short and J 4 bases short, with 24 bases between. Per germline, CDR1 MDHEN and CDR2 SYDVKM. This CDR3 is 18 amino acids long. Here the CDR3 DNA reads TGTGCCAGCAGTCGGGGCCAGATAGTCGGCCTGGATAATCAGCCCCAGCATTTT. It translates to CASSRGQIVGLDNQPQHF.

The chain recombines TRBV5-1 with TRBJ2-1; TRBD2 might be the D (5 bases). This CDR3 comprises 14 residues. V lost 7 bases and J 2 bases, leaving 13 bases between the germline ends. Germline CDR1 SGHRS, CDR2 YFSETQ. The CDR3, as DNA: TGCGCCAGCCGGACCGGGGTTACCTACAATGAGCAGTTCTTC. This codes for CASRTGVTYNEQFF.

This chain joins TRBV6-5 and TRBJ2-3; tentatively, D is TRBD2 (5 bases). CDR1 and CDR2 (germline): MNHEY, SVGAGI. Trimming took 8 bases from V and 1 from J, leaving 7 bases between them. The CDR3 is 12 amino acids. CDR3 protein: CASGRGTDTQYF. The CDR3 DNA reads TGTGCCAGCGGGCGGGGCACAGATACGCAGTATTTT.

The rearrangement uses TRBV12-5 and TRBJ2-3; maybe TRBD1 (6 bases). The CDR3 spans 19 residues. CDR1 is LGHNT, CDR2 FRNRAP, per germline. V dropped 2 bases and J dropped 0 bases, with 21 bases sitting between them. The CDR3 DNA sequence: TGTGCTAGTGGTTTGCACCCTTTGGGACAATACTCTAGCACAGATACGCAGTATTTT. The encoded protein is CASGLHPLGQYSSTDTQYF.

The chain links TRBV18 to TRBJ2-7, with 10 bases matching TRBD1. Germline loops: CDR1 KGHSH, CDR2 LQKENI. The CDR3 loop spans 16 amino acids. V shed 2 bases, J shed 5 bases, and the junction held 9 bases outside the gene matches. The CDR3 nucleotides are TGTGCCAGCTCACCAGAAGACAGGGGGCGATTCAACGAGCAGTACTTC. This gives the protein CASSPEDRGRFNEQYF.

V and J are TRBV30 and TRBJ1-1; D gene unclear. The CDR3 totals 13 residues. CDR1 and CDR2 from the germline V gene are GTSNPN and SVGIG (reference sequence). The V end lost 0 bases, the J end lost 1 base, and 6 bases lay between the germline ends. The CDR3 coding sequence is TGTGCCTGGAGTGTTGAGGGGAACACTGAAGCTTTCTTT. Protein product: CAWSVEGNTEAFF.

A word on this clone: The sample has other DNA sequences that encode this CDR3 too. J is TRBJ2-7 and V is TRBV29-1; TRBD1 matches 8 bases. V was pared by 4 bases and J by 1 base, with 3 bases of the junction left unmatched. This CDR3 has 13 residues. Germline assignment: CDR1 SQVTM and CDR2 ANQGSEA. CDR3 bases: TGCAGCGTTGCGAGACAGGGGTCCTACGAGCAGTACTTC. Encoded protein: CSVARQGSYEQYF.

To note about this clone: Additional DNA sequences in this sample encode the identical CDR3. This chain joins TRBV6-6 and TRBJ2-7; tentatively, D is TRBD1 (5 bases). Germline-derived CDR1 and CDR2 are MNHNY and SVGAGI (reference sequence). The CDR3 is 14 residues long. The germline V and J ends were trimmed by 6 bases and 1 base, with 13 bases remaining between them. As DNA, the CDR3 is TGTGCCAGCAGCCCAAGGCAGGGATCCTACGAGCAGTACTTC. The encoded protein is CASSPRQGSYEQYF.

The CDR3 loop reads CASSSGHLTYGYTF. The CDR3 region has the DNA TGTGCCAGCAGTTCTGGACATCTAACCTATGGCTACACCTTC. The chain is built from TRBV28 and TRBJ1-2; a possible D gene is TRBD1 (5 bases). V was shortened by 4 bases and J by 4 bases, with 13 bases between the two germline ends. The CDR3 runs to 14 residues. Germline assignment: CDR1 MDHEN and CDR2 SYDVKM.

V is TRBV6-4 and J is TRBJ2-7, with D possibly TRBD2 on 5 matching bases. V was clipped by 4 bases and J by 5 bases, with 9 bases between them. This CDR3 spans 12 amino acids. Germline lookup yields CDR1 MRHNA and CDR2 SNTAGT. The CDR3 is CASSARGHEQYF. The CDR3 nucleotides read TGTGCCAGCAGTGCCCGGGGTCACGAGCAGTACTTC.

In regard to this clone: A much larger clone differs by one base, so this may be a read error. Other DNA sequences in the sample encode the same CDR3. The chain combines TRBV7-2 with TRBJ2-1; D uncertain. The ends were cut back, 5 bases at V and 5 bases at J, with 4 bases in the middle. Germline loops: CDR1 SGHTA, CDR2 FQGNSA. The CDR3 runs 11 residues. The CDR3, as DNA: TGTGCCAGCAGCCAAAACAATGAGCAGTTCTTC. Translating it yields CASSQNNEQFF.

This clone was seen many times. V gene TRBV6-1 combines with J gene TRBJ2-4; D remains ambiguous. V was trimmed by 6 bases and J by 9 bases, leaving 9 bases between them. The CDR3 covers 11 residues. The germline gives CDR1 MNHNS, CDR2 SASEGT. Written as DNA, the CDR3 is TGTGCCAGCAGAGAGTGGGGCATTCAGTACTTC. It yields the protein CASREWGIQYF.

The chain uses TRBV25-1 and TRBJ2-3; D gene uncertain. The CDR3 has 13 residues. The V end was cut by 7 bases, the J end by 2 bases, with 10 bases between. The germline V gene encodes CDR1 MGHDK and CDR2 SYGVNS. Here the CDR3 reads CASTSPITDTQYF. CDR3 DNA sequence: TGTGCCAGCACGAGCCCTATCACAGATACGCAGTATTTT.

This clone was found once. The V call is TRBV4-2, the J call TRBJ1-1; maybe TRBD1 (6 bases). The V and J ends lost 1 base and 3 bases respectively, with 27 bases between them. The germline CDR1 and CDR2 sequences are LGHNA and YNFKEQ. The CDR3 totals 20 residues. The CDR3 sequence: CASSQGDRIGGPKVDTEAFF. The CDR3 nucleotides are TGTGCCAGCAGCCAAGGGGATAGGATCGGGGGCCCTAAGGTGGACACTGAAGCTTTCTTT.

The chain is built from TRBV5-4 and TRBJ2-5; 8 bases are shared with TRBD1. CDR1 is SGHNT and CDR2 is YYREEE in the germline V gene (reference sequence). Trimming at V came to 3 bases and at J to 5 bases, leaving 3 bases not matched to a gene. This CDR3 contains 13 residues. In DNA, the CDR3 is TGTGCCAGCAGCTCACAGGGGGAGGAGACCCAGTACTTC. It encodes CASSSQGEETQYF.